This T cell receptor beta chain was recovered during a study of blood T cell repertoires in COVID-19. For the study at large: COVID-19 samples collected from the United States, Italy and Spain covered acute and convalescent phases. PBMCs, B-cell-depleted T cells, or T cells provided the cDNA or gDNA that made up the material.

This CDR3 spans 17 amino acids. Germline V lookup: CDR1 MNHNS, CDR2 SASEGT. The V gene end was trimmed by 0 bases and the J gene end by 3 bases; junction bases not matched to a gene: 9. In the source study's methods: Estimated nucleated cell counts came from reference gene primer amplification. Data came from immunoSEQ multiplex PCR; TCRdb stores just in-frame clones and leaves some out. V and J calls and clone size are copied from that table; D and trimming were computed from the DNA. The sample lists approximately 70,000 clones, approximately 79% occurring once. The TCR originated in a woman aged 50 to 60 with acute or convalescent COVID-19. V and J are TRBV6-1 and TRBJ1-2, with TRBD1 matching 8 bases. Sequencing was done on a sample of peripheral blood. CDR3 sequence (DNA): TGTGCCAGCAGTGAAGCCCTTACACAGGGGGAATACTATGGCTACACCTTC. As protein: CASSEALTQGEYYGYTF.